This TCR beta chain was identified in a study of multiple sclerosis patients with progressive multifocal leukoencephalopathy. On this clone: Its matching antigen is unknown.

General study results and limits: Most PML patients had lower entropy, suggesting less diverse TRB repertoires.

Clones were read by immunoSEQ multiplex PCR, and TCRdb kept only the in-frame ones, dropping some. This table has approximately 27,000 clones, 75% to 90% appearing once. Specified time point: time of PML onset. T3 refers to blood collected at the onset of PML. Germline assignment: CDR1 GTSNPN and CDR2 SVGIG (reference sequence). The CDR3 totals 13 residues. Trimming took 5 bases from V and 7 from J, leaving 15 bases between them. The material was PBMCs, obtained from a patient treated with natalizumab. This clonotype originated in a woman in her 30s with progressive multifocal leukoencephalopathy. V is TRBV30 and J is TRBJ2-4, with D maybe TRBD1 (7 bases). The CDR3 reads CAWGAPGGNIQYF. The DNA for the CDR3 is TGTGCCTGGGGGGCCCCAGGGGGGAACATTCAGTACTTC.